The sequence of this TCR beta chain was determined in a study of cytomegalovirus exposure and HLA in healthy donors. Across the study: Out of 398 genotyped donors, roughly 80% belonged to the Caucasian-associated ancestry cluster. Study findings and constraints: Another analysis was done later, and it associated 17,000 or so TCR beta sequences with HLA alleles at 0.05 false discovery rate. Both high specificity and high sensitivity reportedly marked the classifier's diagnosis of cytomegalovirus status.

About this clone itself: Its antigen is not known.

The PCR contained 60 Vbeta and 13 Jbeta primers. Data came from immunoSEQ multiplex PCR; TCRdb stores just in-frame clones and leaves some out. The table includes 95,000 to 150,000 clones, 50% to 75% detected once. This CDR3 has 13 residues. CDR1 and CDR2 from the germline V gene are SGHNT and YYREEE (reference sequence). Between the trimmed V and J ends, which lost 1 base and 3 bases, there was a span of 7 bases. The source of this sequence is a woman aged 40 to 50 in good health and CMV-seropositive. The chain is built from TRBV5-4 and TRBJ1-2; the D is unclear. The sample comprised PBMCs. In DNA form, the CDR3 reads TGTGCCAGCAGCTTGACGGAGGACTATGGCTACACCTTC. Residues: CASSLTEDYGYTF.